This entry lists 10 T cell receptor beta chains sequenced from one sample in a study of shared clonotypes between healthy human individuals. Some clones are missing from TCRdb's copy, which holds only in-frame ones; the method was immunoSEQ multiplex PCR. This sample has millions of clones; about 92% occur once, and the top ten carry around 0.14%. The sample comprised naive CD4+ T cells sorted from blood. The subset here: CD45RA+ positively selected. The receptors come from a man between 18 and 35 years old in good health.

The chain uses TRBV18 and TRBJ2-1; 8 positions match TRBD2. CDR3 size: 17 residues. The V and J ends lost 5 bases and 5 bases, in that order; junction bases with no gene match: 14. The germline gives CDR1 KGHSH, CDR2 LQKENI. The CDR3 coding sequence is TGTGCCAGCTCAGCCCTTGGGGCGCGGGGGGTTAACAATGAGCAGTTCTTC. Protein: CASSALGARGVNNEQFF.

Only one count was recorded for this clone. V and J are TRBV19 and TRBJ2-5, with unresolved D. The CDR3 runs 14 residues. Trimming pared 6 bases from V and 5 bases from J, leaving 16 bases between. Germline values: CDR1 LNHDA, CDR2 SQIVND (reference sequence). CDR3 amino acids: CASSNYGNKETQYF. The CDR3 DNA sequence: TGTGCCAGTAGCAACTACGGTAACAAGGAGACCCAGTACTTC.

CDR3 coding DNA: TGCGCCAGCAGCTTGGCGCAGAACGGCGGGGAGCTGTTTTTT. Encoded protein: CASSLAQNGGELFF. This chain connects TRBV5-1 to TRBJ2-2; D gene uncertain. Trimming stripped 0 bases from V and 7 bases from J, with 10 bases between. CDR3 length equals 14 residues. Germline-derived CDR1 and CDR2 are SGHRS and YFSETQ.

CDR3 DNA sequence: TGTGCCAGTAGTATCTTTGAGAGGGCAAACACCGGGGAGCTGTTTTTT. Translating gives CASSIFERANTGELFF. The chain couples TRBV19 to TRBJ2-2, with a tentative D call TRBD2 (5 bases). CDR3 length: 16 residues. Germline V CDR1 and CDR2: LNHDA, SQIVND (reference sequence). Deletions cut 3 bases from V and 2 bases from J, with 13 bases between.

The J gene is TRBJ1-5, the V gene TRBV27; D remains unclear. The V gene lost 5 bases and the J gene lost 0 bases, with 11 bases spanning the gap. CDR1 MNHEY and CDR2 SMNVEV come from the germline V gene (reference sequence). This CDR3 spans 15 amino acids. The CDR3 sequence is CASSPRATSNQPQHF. The CDR3 DNA reads as TGTGCCAGCAGTCCTCGGGCAACTAGCAATCAGCCCCAGCATTTT.

The chain joins TRBV5-1 to TRBJ2-3; 9 bases match TRBD2. Germline V CDR1 and CDR2: SGHRS, YFSETQ. After removal of 3 bases from V and 4 bases from J, the junction contained 3 bases not matched to a gene. This CDR3 region has 14 residues. This CDR3 is CASSSASGADTQYF. In DNA form, the CDR3 reads TGCGCCAGCAGCTCAGCTAGCGGGGCAGATACGCAGTATTTT. The full variable domain, rest sourced from reference TRBV5-1 and TRBJ2-3, is KAGVTQTPRYLIKTRGQQVTLSCSPISGHRSVSWYQQTPGQGLQFLFEYFSETQRNKGNFPGRFSGRQFSNSRSEMNVSTLELGDSALYLCASSSASGADTQYFGPGTRLTVL.

The J gene is TRBJ1-4, the V gene TRBV7-8; D uncertain. Germline values: CDR1 SGHVS, CDR2 FQNEAQ. CDR3 size: 15 residues. Trimming pared 1 base from V and 5 bases from J, leaving 11 bases between. The CDR3 spells CASSLVLAANEKLFF. Here the CDR3 DNA reads TGTGCCAGCAGCTTAGTTTTGGCAGCCAATGAAAAACTGTTTTTT.

The CDR3 DNA is TGTGCCAGCAGCTTAGGGGCAGGGTCAGAGACCCAGTACTTC. This encodes CASSLGAGSETQYF. The chain joins TRBV7-9 to TRBJ2-5, with a weak D call TRBD1 (5 bases). Germline V gene sequence: CDR1 SEHNR, CDR2 FQNEAQ (reference sequence). Trimming stripped 1 base from V and 4 bases from J, with 10 bases between. The CDR3 is 14 residues long.

V is TRBV6-1 and J is TRBJ1-5; the D is unclear. Per germline, CDR1 MNHNS and CDR2 SASEGT. This CDR3 has 16 residues. V lost 3 bases and J 5 bases, leaving 17 bases between the germline ends. Written as DNA, the CDR3 is TGTGCCAGCAGTGAGCGGCAGACCCTTTGGCATCAGCCCCAGCATTTT. Translation: CASSERQTLWHQPQHF.

The chain employs TRBV6-1 and TRBJ2-1; 7 bases match TRBD1. The CDR3 is made up of 18 amino acids. From germline, CDR1 is MNHNS and CDR2 SASEGT. The V segment lost 4 bases and the J segment 2 bases; nucleotides outside the gene matches: 14. CDR3 protein: CASSAPGQSLSPYNEQFF. The DNA of the CDR3 is TGTGCCAGCAGTGCCCCGGGACAGAGCCTAAGCCCCTACAATGAGCAGTTCTTC.